The text below deals with one TCR beta chain. These data come from a study of shared clonotypes between healthy human individuals. CDR3 size: 13 residues. V was pared by 2 bases and J by 7 bases, with 12 bases between. Germline values: CDR1 MNHEY, CDR2 SMNVEV (reference sequence). The protocol was immunoSEQ multiplex PCR, while the TCRdb copy is restricted to in-frame clones and leaves out a portion. The sample yields approximately 1.1 million clones, around three quarters seen once. Sequencing was performed on memory CD4+ T cells from PBMCs. The sample's subset: CD45RA-negative fraction. The sequence came from a man aged 18-30 years in good health. Some clones in this sample may be carry-over from other donors' samples. The chain recombines TRBV27 with TRBJ2-7; D is possibly TRBD1 or TRBD2 (6 bases each). The CDR3 DNA is TGTGCCAGCAGTTTAAATAGGGGGGAAGAGCAGTACTTC. Translating it yields CASSLNRGEEQYF.